The rows below give T cell receptor beta chains drawn from one sample of a study of metastatic and nonmetastatic thyroid tumors. TCRdb re-called the PCR reads with MiXCR. The data show 36,000 or so clones, with around 33% seen just once and approximately 16% held by the top ten. Sequenced material: tumor tissue. The receptor source for this set is a female donor with papillary thyroid cancer or a benign thyroid nodule (not recorded which). Some clones in this sample may be carry-over from other donors' samples. Each CDR3 is given without its conserved first and last residue. Clone size, where shown, is once, few, many, or a class for clones that have expanded.

cdr3_aa: ASSEGLAGGNEQF
j_call: TRBJ2-1
clone_size: few
v_call: TRBV6-1
cdr3_length: 13

cdr3_aa: ASSLALDRYGYT
j_call: TRBJ1-2
clone_size: few
v_call: TRBV11-2
cdr3_length: 12

cdr3_aa: SARTTPPGELF
j_call: TRBJ2-2
clone_size: .
v_call: TRBV20-1
cdr3_length: 11

cdr3_aa: ASSEGTAGELF
j_call: TRBJ2-2
clone_size: few
v_call: TRBV6-4
cdr3_length: 11

cdr3_aa: ASSLNDVTSGRASEQF
j_call: TRBJ2-1
clone_size: .
v_call: TRBV7-6
cdr3_length: 16

cdr3_aa: ASSFGPWNEQF
j_call: TRBJ2-1
clone_size: .
v_call: TRBV5-1
cdr3_length: 11

cdr3_aa: ASSLVIAGALTGELF
j_call: TRBJ2-2
clone_size: .
v_call: TRBV7-6
cdr3_length: 15

cdr3_aa: ASSLGSWEDRTGELL
j_call: TRBJ2-2
clone_size: .
v_call: TRBV11-2
cdr3_length: 15

cdr3_aa: SARERLAGGFRAGELF
j_call: TRBJ2-2
clone_size: .
v_call: TRBV20-1
cdr3_length: 16

cdr3_aa: SARLAGSPYEQY
j_call: TRBJ2-7
clone_size: few
v_call: TRBV20-1
cdr3_length: 12

cdr3_aa: ASSLGVMSYGYT
j_call: TRBJ1-2
clone_size: few
v_call: TRBV4-1
cdr3_length: 12

cdr3_aa: ASSFPPPGNEQY
j_call: TRBJ2-7
clone_size: few
v_call: TRBV12-3/TRBV12-4
cdr3_length: 12

cdr3_aa: ASSPPVNTEAF
j_call: TRBJ1-1
clone_size: .
v_call: TRBV18
cdr3_length: 11

cdr3_aa: SASIPPNTQY
j_call: TRBJ2-3
clone_size: .
v_call: TRBV20-1
cdr3_length: 10

cdr3_aa: ASSPGTGGIYEQY
j_call: TRBJ2-7
clone_size: .
v_call: TRBV5-1
cdr3_length: 13

cdr3_aa: ASSYVRQSNNEQF
j_call: TRBJ2-1
clone_size: .
v_call: TRBV6-2/TRBV6-3
cdr3_length: 13

cdr3_aa: ASSTGREDTEAF
j_call: TRBJ1-1
clone_size: .
v_call: TRBV19
cdr3_length: 12

cdr3_aa: ASSLRREQF
j_call: TRBJ2-1
clone_size: .
v_call: TRBV28
cdr3_length: 9

cdr3_aa: ASSLTSGTYYGYT
j_call: TRBJ1-2
clone_size: .
v_call: TRBV11-2
cdr3_length: 13

cdr3_aa: ASSLANRAPYSNQPQH
j_call: TRBJ1-5
clone_size: .
v_call: TRBV5-4
cdr3_length: 16

cdr3_aa: ARRAIEQF
j_call: TRBJ2-1
clone_size: few
v_call: TRBV6-1
cdr3_length: 8

cdr3_aa: ASSVGQGAAF
j_call: TRBJ1-1
clone_size: .
v_call: TRBV6-1
cdr3_length: 10

cdr3_aa: ASSPGAGRETQY
j_call: TRBJ2-5
clone_size: .
v_call: TRBV18
cdr3_length: 12

cdr3_aa: ASSLGAGTRSYEQY
j_call: TRBJ2-7
clone_size: .
v_call: TRBV5-8
cdr3_length: 14

cdr3_aa: ASSIDWAGTEAF
j_call: TRBJ1-1
clone_size: few
v_call: TRBV19
cdr3_length: 12

cdr3_aa: ASRGGGYGYT
j_call: TRBJ1-2
clone_size: few
v_call: TRBV6-6
cdr3_length: 10

cdr3_aa: ASSLLQGFYEQY
j_call: TRBJ2-7
clone_size: .
v_call: TRBV11-2
cdr3_length: 12

cdr3_aa: ASSIAVAVNEQF
j_call: TRBJ2-1
clone_size: few
v_call: TRBV19
cdr3_length: 12

cdr3_aa: ASTTSPGSGGTQY
j_call: TRBJ2-5
clone_size: few
v_call: TRBV6-1
cdr3_length: 13

cdr3_aa: ASSEGQASTDTQY
j_call: TRBJ2-3
clone_size: few
v_call: TRBV6-1
cdr3_length: 13

cdr3_aa: ASSLARGGHSPLH
j_call: TRBJ1-6
clone_size: .
v_call: TRBV7-2
cdr3_length: 13

cdr3_aa: ASSLNQPQH
j_call: TRBJ1-5
clone_size: few
v_call: TRBV6-1
cdr3_length: 9

cdr3_aa: ASSQGTSGPSTDTQY
j_call: TRBJ2-3
clone_size: .
v_call: TRBV4-2
cdr3_length: 15

cdr3_aa: ASSLGWTEAF
j_call: TRBJ1-1
clone_size: .
v_call: TRBV5-1
cdr3_length: 10

cdr3_aa: ATAGMASGVHEQF
j_call: TRBJ2-1
clone_size: .
v_call: TRBV15
cdr3_length: 13

cdr3_aa: ASSPWTSGTDTQY
j_call: TRBJ2-3
clone_size: .
v_call: TRBV11-2
cdr3_length: 13

cdr3_aa: ASSGLGGHTDTQY
j_call: TRBJ2-3
clone_size: few
v_call: TRBV5-1
cdr3_length: 13

cdr3_aa: ASSLAGTEVYNEQF
j_call: TRBJ2-1
clone_size: .
v_call: TRBV5-1
cdr3_length: 14

cdr3_aa: ASKEGGMADTQY
j_call: TRBJ2-3
clone_size: few
v_call: TRBV6-2/TRBV6-3
cdr3_length: 12

cdr3_aa: ASSRTTSGSRDEQF
j_call: TRBJ2-1
clone_size: few
v_call: TRBV6-1
cdr3_length: 14

cdr3_aa: ASTNSLPGELF
j_call: TRBJ2-2
clone_size: few
v_call: TRBV6-1
cdr3_length: 11

cdr3_aa: ASSLVGSTGANVLT
j_call: TRBJ2-6
clone_size: few
v_call: TRBV11-2
cdr3_length: 14

cdr3_aa: ASSLRVPNTEAF
j_call: TRBJ1-1
clone_size: few
v_call: TRBV5-1
cdr3_length: 12

cdr3_aa: ASSWDSRDYGYT
j_call: TRBJ1-2
clone_size: .
v_call: TRBV4-3
cdr3_length: 12